Below are 30 T cell receptor beta chains sequenced from a single sample in a study of blood T cells in healthy people across ages. A J-beta primer mix and a sample-barcoded 5' primer were used in a second PCR of roughly 6 to 12 cycles. MiXCR was run by TCRdb on the 5' RACE reads, yielding one entry per CDR3 protein. Here the sample spans hundreds of thousands of distinct CDR3 sequences, about 26% being singletons. Separately, the same data were catalogued under a study of T cells of mothers and their children.

The sequencing sample was made of blood. The receptors stem from a boy aged 2 to 10 in good health.

This chain uses TRBV20-1 with TRBJ2-6, with D tentatively TRBD2 (7 bases). The germline V gene has CDR1 DFQATT and CDR2 SNEGSKA (reference sequence). CDR3 length equals 14 residues. Trimming stripped 1 base from V and 7 bases from J, with 11 bases between. In DNA, the CDR3 is TGCAGTGCTAGAGTAAGGGGGGGAGCCAACGTCCTGACTTTC. Its translation is CSARVRGGANVLTF.

The rearrangement links TRBV30 to TRBJ2-5, with 8 bases matching TRBD1. This CDR3 spans 12 amino acids. Per the germline V gene, CDR1 is GTSNPN and CDR2 is SVGIG (reference sequence). V shed 4 bases, J shed 7 bases, and the junction held 5 bases outside the gene matches. The CDR3 spells CAWTLTGVTQYF. The CDR3 DNA is TGTGCCTGGACCCTGACAGGGGTGACCCAGTACTTC.

The chain couples TRBV7-8 to TRBJ1-5, with unresolved D. Germline CDR1 reads SGHVS; CDR2 reads FQNEAQ. V was shortened by 1 base and J by 0 bases, with 7 bases between the two germline ends. This CDR3 contains 15 residues. The CDR3 nucleotides are TGTGCCAGCAGCTTAGGGACCCATAGCAATCAGCCCCAGCATTTT. It translates to CASSLGTHSNQPQHF. Complete variable domain (other parts from reference TRBV7-8 and TRBJ1-5): GAGVSQSPRYKVAKRGQDVALRCDPISGHVSLFWYQQALGQGPEFLTYFQNEAQLDKSGLPSDRFFAERPEGSVSTLKIQRTQQEDSAVYLCASSLGTHSNQPQHFGDGTRLSIL.

A few counts support this clonotype. The CDR3 is CASTRDNVGELFF. The CDR3 region has the DNA TGTGCCAGCACAAGGGATAATGTCGGGGAGCTGTTTTTT. The chain couples TRBV11-2 to TRBJ2-2; no definite D call. Germline V gene sequence: CDR1 SGHAT, CDR2 FQNNGV. The ends were cut back, 7 bases at V and 7 bases at J, with 13 bases in the middle. The CDR3 extends over 13 amino acids.

The chain joins TRBV30 to TRBJ1-2, with a weak D call TRBD1 (5 bases). Germline values: CDR1 GTSNPN, CDR2 SVGIG (reference sequence). The CDR3 has 13 residues. With 1 base removed from V and 8 bases from J, the gap between germline ends came to 14 bases. Here the CDR3 reads CAWSEGQGGGYTF. In DNA, the CDR3 is TGTGCCTGGAGTGAGGGGCAGGGTGGCGGCTACACCTTC. The full variable domain, its missing parts supplied by reference TRBV30 and TRBJ1-2, is SQTIHQWPATLVQPVGSPLSLECTVEGTSNPNLYWYRQAAGRGLQLLFYSVGIGQISSEVPQNLSASRPQDRQFILSSKKLLLSDSGFYLCAWSEGQGGGYTFGSGTRLTVV.

CDR3: CSVDGGGGPQHF. CDR3 coding DNA: TGCAGCGTTGATGGGGGCGGCGGGCCCCAGCATTTT. The chain combines TRBV29-1 with TRBJ1-5; D is possibly TRBD1 (6 bases). The V and J ends lost 3 bases and 9 bases respectively, with 12 bases between them. This CDR3 has 12 residues. Germline-derived CDR1 and CDR2 are SQVTM and ANQGSEA. The full variable domain, rest sourced from reference TRBV29-1 and TRBJ1-5, is SAVISQKPSRDICQRGTSLTIQCQVDSQVTMMFWYRQQPGQSLTLIATANQGSEATYESGFVIDKFPISRPNLTFSTLTVSNMSPEDSSIYLCSVDGGGGPQHFGDGTRLSIL.

The chain joins TRBV12-3 or TRBV12-4 to TRBJ1-2; D call uncertain. Trimming removed 7 bases from V and 1 base from J, with 10 bases in between. CDR3 length equals 13 residues. CDR3 sequence: CASTPGFNYGYTF. In DNA form, the CDR3 reads TGTGCCAGCACCCCCGGATTTAACTATGGCTACACCTTC.

This clonotype has only a few counts. This chain links TRBV6-6 with TRBJ2-1, with 12 bases that match TRBD2. The CDR3 consists of 16 residues. Per the germline V gene, CDR1 is MNHNY and CDR2 is SVGAGI (reference sequence). V trimming: 5 bases; J trimming: 7 bases; junction bases outside the gene matches: 9. The CDR3 nucleotides read TGTGCCAGCAGTCACCTGACTAGCGGGAGCGGGAATGAGCAGTTCTTC. As protein: CASSHLTSGSGNEQFF.

V usage is TRBV6-6 and J usage is TRBJ2-5; D is unresolved. The CDR3 loop spans 12 amino acids. V was cut by 3 bases and J by 4 bases, with 6 bases left in between. Germline CDR1 MNHNY, CDR2 SVGAGI (reference sequence). The DNA of the CDR3 is TGTGCCAGCAGTTATCGACTAGAGACCCAGTACTTC. Protein: CASSYRLETQYF.

This clonotype showed up just a few times. This sequence joins TRBV2 and TRBJ1-1; unclear D gene. Germline V CDR1 and CDR2: SNHLY, FYNNEI. The CDR3 covers 13 residues. Trimming stripped 3 bases from V and 7 bases from J, with 12 bases between. CDR3 protein: CASSEGRNDEAFF. The CDR3 DNA reads TGTGCCAGCAGTGAGGGGAGAAACGATGAAGCTTTCTTT.

This clonotype was picked up a small number of times. This chain links TRBV29-1 with TRBJ1-2; 8 nucleotides match TRBD1. Germline values: CDR1 SQVTM, CDR2 ANQGSEA. J gave up 3 bases and V 3 bases, and 6 bases lay outside the gene matches. The CDR3 loop spans 14 amino acids. This CDR3 reads CSVDVETGDYGYTF. CDR3 in DNA: TGCAGCGTTGATGTCGAGACAGGGGACTATGGCTACACCTTC.

This clonotype was counted only a few times. The J gene is TRBJ2-7, the V gene TRBV9; 7 positions match TRBD1. V lost 1 base, J lost 3 bases, and 10 bases stayed unmatched. The germline CDR1 and CDR2 sequences are SGDLS and YYNGEE. CDR3 length: 16 residues. The chain's CDR3 is CASSVTTGAANYEQYF. Here the CDR3 DNA reads TGTGCCAGCAGCGTAACTACAGGGGCCGCCAACTACGAGCAGTACTTC.

The chain joins TRBV7-2 to TRBJ2-2, with D perhaps TRBD2 (6 bases). This CDR3 is 15 amino acids long. The germline gives CDR1 SGHTA, CDR2 FQGNSA. V was clipped by 5 bases and J by 3 bases, with 13 bases between them. The CDR3 here is CASSTSPRDTGELFF. CDR3 DNA sequence: TGTGCCAGCAGCACTAGCCCCAGGGACACCGGGGAGCTGTTTTTT.

The rearrangement joins TRBV27 to TRBJ2-1; TRBD2 is a possible D gene (6 bases). Germline CDR1 MNHEY, CDR2 SMNVEV (reference sequence). The CDR3 is made up of 15 amino acids. The ends were cut back, 2 bases at V and 1 base at J, with 9 bases in the middle. In nucleotides, the CDR3 is TGTGCCAGCAGTTTAGCGGGGAAATCCTACAATGAGCAGTTCTTC. Translation gives CASSLAGKSYNEQFF.

A few counts support this clonotype. V usage is TRBV20-1 and J usage is TRBJ2-4; TRBD2 might be the D (7 bases). The CDR3 has 18 amino acids. Germline lookup yields CDR1 DFQATT and CDR2 SNEGSKA (reference sequence). V was trimmed by 0 bases and J by 1 base, leaving 19 bases between them. The CDR3 bases are TGCAGTGCTAGAGATCTGGGGGGGGGCACATGGGCCAAAAACATTCAGTACTTC. Protein sequence: CSARDLGGGTWAKNIQYF.

This clonotype was picked up a small number of times. The chain combines TRBV12-3 or TRBV12-4 with TRBJ2-1; 10 nucleotides agree with TRBD2. This CDR3 comprises 16 residues. V trimming: 3 bases; J trimming: 2 bases; junction bases outside the gene matches: 4. CDR3 DNA: TGTGCCAGCAGTTTCGCTAGCGGGAGTACCTACAATGAGCAGTTCTTC. This encodes CASSFASGSTYNEQFF.

This clonotype occurred many times. This sequence joins TRBV10-3 and TRBJ2-7; D is unclear. The CDR3 length is 14 residues. Trimming removed 0 bases from V and 6 bases from J, with 12 bases in between. The germline gives CDR1 ENHRY, CDR2 SYGVKD. CDR3 DNA: TGTGCCATCAGTGAGTCCAGTGAGGCTGGCGAGCAGTACTTC. Its protein product is CAISESSEAGEQYF.

This clonotype was observed many times. This chain links TRBV6-5 with TRBJ2-5; possibly TRBD2 for D (6 bases). CDR3 size: 15 residues. Between the trimmed V and J ends, which lost 2 bases and 1 base, there was a span of 11 bases. Per germline, CDR1 MNHEY and CDR2 SVGAGI. DNA for the CDR3: TGTGCCAGCAGTTACCGTCGGGGGAGCCAAGAGACCCAGTACTTC. Its protein product is CASSYRRGSQETQYF.

V usage is TRBV20-1 and J usage is TRBJ2-7, with D hard to call. Trimming left V 0 bases short and J 4 bases short, with 16 bases between. Germline loops: CDR1 DFQATT, CDR2 SNEGSKA (reference sequence). CDR3 size: 15 residues. This chain's CDR3 is CSARDQGYRAYEQYF. For the CDR3, the DNA is TGCAGTGCTAGAGATCAAGGCTATCGAGCTTACGAGCAGTACTTC.

The chain recombines TRBV2 with TRBJ2-5; 7 nucleotides agree with TRBD1. There are 13 residues in the CDR3. V lost 6 bases and J lost 7; bases outside the gene matches: 8. The germline gives CDR1 SNHLY, CDR2 FYNNEI. The CDR3 nucleotides are TGTGCCAGCAGCGACAGGGTTTCAGGGACCCAGTACTTC. Protein product: CASSDRVSGTQYF.

The chain couples TRBV6-7 to TRBJ1-5, with D maybe TRBD1 (6 bases). TRBV6-7 is an ORF for which the function is uncertain. CDR3 size: 13 residues. V was pared by 11 bases and J by 5 bases, with 16 bases between. CDR3 bases: TGTGCCGCTCTCGCCGAGGGGGATCAGCCCCAGCATTTT. Its protein is CAALAEGDQPQHF.

This sequence joins TRBV5-1 and TRBJ2-5; 8 bases are shared with TRBD2. Germline V gives CDR1 SGHRS, CDR2 YFSETQ. V trimming: 0 bases; J trimming: 4 bases; junction bases outside the gene matches: 5. There are 15 residues in the CDR3. CDR3 coding DNA: TGCGCCAGCAGCTTGGATCGGGGGGGCCGAGAGACCCAGTACTTC. It yields the protein CASSLDRGGRETQYF.

This chain connects TRBV7-9 to TRBJ1-2; unclear D gene. Germline V gene sequence: CDR1 SEHNR, CDR2 FQNEAQ (reference sequence). Trimming left V 5 bases short and J 4 bases short, with 14 bases between. This CDR3 has 14 residues. CDR3 nucleotide sequence: TGTGCCAGCAGCGGGGAGGTATGGCCCTATGGCTACACCTTC. It translates to CASSGEVWPYGYTF.

This rearrangement joins TRBV29-1 to TRBJ2-1, with TRBD1 matching over 7 bases. The CDR3 is 13 residues long. With V trimmed by 6 bases and J by 5 bases, 7 bases remained unmatched. The germline V gene encodes CDR1 SQVTM and CDR2 ANQGSEA. The CDR3: CSVRGLTNNEQFF. For the CDR3, the DNA is TGCAGCGTAAGGGGGCTTACGAACAATGAGCAGTTCTTC.

The chain couples TRBV5-1 to TRBJ2-5, with no clear D. CDR3 length equals 14 residues. Trimming stripped 4 bases from V and 1 base from J, with 11 bases between. CDR1 is SGHRS and CDR2 is YFSETQ in the germline V gene. The CDR3 DNA reads TGCGCCAGCAGCCCAACACACGCCCAAGAGACCCAGTACTTC. It yields the protein CASSPTHAQETQYF. Variable domain in full (rest from reference TRBV5-1 and TRBJ2-5): KAGVTQTPRYLIKTRGQQVTLSCSPISGHRSVSWYQQTPGQGLQFLFEYFSETQRNKGNFPGRFSGRQFSNSRSEMNVSTLELGDSALYLCASSPTHAQETQYFGPGTRLLVL.

The V call is TRBV28, the J call TRBJ1-1; D might be TRBD1 (6 bases). Germline V gives CDR1 MDHEN, CDR2 SYDVKM. This CDR3 has 13 amino acids. V was trimmed by 10 bases and J by 4 bases, leaving 16 bases between them. The CDR3 DNA sequence: TGTGCCACCTTCGTCGGCAGGGGCACTGAAGCTTTCTTT. It is translated as CATFVGRGTEAFF.

The chain is built from TRBV29-1 and TRBJ2-5; no clear D. Germline V CDR1 and CDR2: SQVTM, ANQGSEA. The CDR3 has 12 amino acids. The V and J ends lost 0 bases and 5 bases respectively, with 7 bases between them. The CDR3 DNA sequence: TGCAGCGTTGAAGAATCTACCGAGACCCAGTACTTC. As protein: CSVEESTETQYF.

The sample holds a few counts of this clonotype. The chain couples TRBV28 to TRBJ2-6, with 8 bases that match TRBD1. The length of the CDR3 is 17 residues. Germline lookup yields CDR1 MDHEN and CDR2 SYDVKM. The trim removed 0 bases at V and 0 bases at J, leaving 1 base unmatched. The CDR3 DNA is TGTGCCAGCAGTTTATGGGGGACAGGCTCTGGGGCCAACGTCCTGACTTTC. Translation: CASSLWGTGSGANVLTF.

The CDR3 loop is CSARDIAGGYNEQFF. The CDR3 DNA reads as TGCAGTGCTAGAGATATAGCGGGGGGGTACAATGAGCAGTTCTTC. The genes are TRBV20-1 and TRBJ2-5; 11 positions agree with TRBD2. The J call may not be correct, given that the DNA end is closer to TRBJ2-1. This CDR3 has 15 residues. Germline V gene sequence: CDR1 DFQATT, CDR2 SNEGSKA (reference sequence).

The table lists this clonotype with many counts. The rearrangement links TRBV5-5 to TRBJ2-1; D is unclear. This CDR3 comprises 14 residues. From germline, CDR1 is SGHKS and CDR2 YYEKEE (reference sequence). Trimming removed 0 bases at V and 7 bases at J, with 11 bases between. CDR3 sequence: CASSLEEIWNEQFF. CDR3 coding DNA: TGTGCCAGCAGCTTGGAGGAGATTTGGAATGAGCAGTTCTTC.